These T cell receptor beta chains were read from a single sample in a study of blood T cell repertoires in COVID-19. Generated by immunoSEQ multiplex PCR, the TCRdb table keeps only in-frame clones and is missing some. The sample lists 90,000 to 100,000 clones; approximately 90% were seen once. Input material: peripheral blood. The source is a man aged 50-59 years with acute or convalescent COVID-19. Each CDR3 is given with its conserved first and last residue. A D gene is named only where the DNA matches it firmly. Rows give clone size only sometimes, using once, few, many, or a class for an expanded clone.

abundance: .
j_gene: TRBJ2-3
v_gene: TRBV19
d_gene: .
CDR3nt: TGTGCCACCCCAGGGGGGCGCACAGATACGCAGTATTTT
CDR3aa: CATPGGRTDTQYF

abundance: .
j_gene: TRBJ2-7
v_gene: TRBV5-1
d_gene: TRBD1
CDR3nt: TGCGCCAGCAGCGCAAACACCGGGACAGGGGTAGGCTACGAGCAGTACTTC
CDR3aa: CASSANTGTGVGYEQYF

abundance: once
j_gene: TRBJ1-1
v_gene: TRBV6-5
d_gene: .
CDR3nt: TGTGCCAGCAGTCGGAGCGGGAGCACTGAAGCTTTCTTT
CDR3aa: CASSRSGSTEAFF

abundance: .
j_gene: TRBJ2-7
v_gene: TRBV29-1
d_gene: TRBD1
CDR3nt: TGCAGCGTTGAATCCGGGACAGGGGGCCTAGTCGGATACGAGCAGTACTTC
CDR3aa: CSVESGTGGLVGYEQYF

abundance: .
j_gene: TRBJ2-5
v_gene: TRBV6-1
d_gene: .
CDR3nt: TGTGCCAGCAGTGAAAGCTCGGGGAATTCGCGAGAGACCCAGTACTTC
CDR3aa: CASSESSGNSRETQYF

abundance: .
j_gene: TRBJ1-6
v_gene: TRBV5-1
d_gene: TRBD1
CDR3nt: TGCGCCAGCAGCCCCCGGACAGGGCCTGATGCTCCCCTCCACTTT
CDR3aa: CASSPRTGPDAPLHF

abundance: .
j_gene: TRBJ2-1
v_gene: TRBV5-1
d_gene: .
CDR3nt: TGCGCCAGCAGTGAGAGGGACAATGAGCAGTTCTTC
CDR3aa: CASSERDNEQFF

abundance: .
j_gene: TRBJ1-2
v_gene: TRBV25-1
d_gene: .
CDR3nt: TGTGCCAGCAGTGAGTTCGACTCGAGGAGGGATGGCTACACCTTC
CDR3aa: CASSEFDSRRDGYTF

abundance: .
j_gene: TRBJ2-3
v_gene: TRBV7-2
d_gene: TRBD2
CDR3nt: TGTGCCAGCAGCCCCCTAGCGGGAGGGCCGGATACGCAGTATTTT
CDR3aa: CASSPLAGGPDTQYF

abundance: .
j_gene: TRBJ2-3
v_gene: TRBV4-2
d_gene: .
CDR3nt: TGTGCCAGCAGCCAAGAAGGGGGGGGAGCTGGAGATACGCAGTATTTT
CDR3aa: CASSQEGGGAGDTQYF

abundance: .
j_gene: TRBJ1-2
v_gene: TRBV12-5
d_gene: .
CDR3nt: TGTGCTAGTGGTTTGAGCCGACAGGTGGGGGGCTACACCTTC
CDR3aa: CASGLSRQVGGYTF

abundance: once
j_gene: TRBJ1-1
v_gene: TRBV24-1
d_gene: TRBD1
CDR3nt: TGTGCCACCAGTGATCCGAGGACAGGGATTGACGTAGCTTTCTTT
CDR3aa: CATSDPRTGIDVAFF

abundance: few
j_gene: TRBJ1-6
v_gene: TRBV6-5
d_gene: .
CDR3nt: TGTGCCAGCAGTTGGGACAACTATAATTCACCCCTCCACTTT
CDR3aa: CASSWDNYNSPLHF

abundance: .
j_gene: TRBJ2-1
v_gene: TRBV7-7
d_gene: TRBD2
CDR3nt: TGTGCCAGCAGCTTGGGACTAGCGGGGAACAATGAGCAGTTCTTC
CDR3aa: CASSLGLAGNNEQFF

abundance: .
j_gene: TRBJ2-6
v_gene: TRBV9
d_gene: TRBD1
CDR3nt: TGTGCCAGCAGCGCCGGGACAGGGAGGACTGGGGCCAACGTCCTGACTTTC
CDR3aa: CASSAGTGRTGANVLTF

abundance: once
j_gene: TRBJ2-5
v_gene: TRBV18
d_gene: .
CDR3nt: TGTGCCAGCTCCCATCTAGTAAAAGGCCAAGAGACCCAGTACTTC
CDR3aa: CASSHLVKGQETQYF

abundance: .
j_gene: TRBJ1-2
v_gene: TRBV5-1
d_gene: TRBD1
CDR3nt: TGCGCCAGCAGCTTAGGGGACAGGTTTGATGGCTACACCTTC
CDR3aa: CASSLGDRFDGYTF

abundance: .
j_gene: TRBJ2-5
v_gene: TRBV11-3
d_gene: .
CDR3nt: TGTGCCAGCAGCTACGGAGGGCAAGAGACCCAGTACTTC
CDR3aa: CASSYGGQETQYF

abundance: .
j_gene: TRBJ2-1
v_gene: TRBV7-8
d_gene: .
CDR3nt: TGTGCCAGCGGGATTGAAGGGGCGTCCTACAATGAGCAGTTCTTC
CDR3aa: CASGIEGASYNEQFF

abundance: .
j_gene: TRBJ2-7
v_gene: TRBV24-1
d_gene: .
CDR3nt: TGTGCCTCCGGGAGCTCCTACGAGCAGTACTTC
CDR3aa: CASGSSYEQYF

abundance: .
j_gene: TRBJ1-5
v_gene: TRBV5-6
d_gene: TRBD1
CDR3nt: TGTGCCAGCAGCTCCCAGGGGGCAAGGCTTCAGCCCCAGCATTTT
CDR3aa: CASSSQGARLQPQHF